Detailed here is one TCR beta chain. Roughly 0.45 to 1 ug RNA was reverse transcribed with random hexamers. Multiplex PCR with immunoSEQ amplified the TCR beta CDR3 across 54 Vbeta and 13 Jbeta. TCRdb itself ran the immunoSEQ multiplex PCR reads through MiXCR, one entry per CDR3 protein. This sample yields some 180,000 distinct CDR3 sequences, of which roughly 94% are seen a single time; over 0.08% belongs to the top ten. Controls were healthy donors chosen to match patients in age and sex. Isolation of CD8+ and CD4+ T cells was performed negatively, whereas enrichment of TEMRA cells was done by FACS. This sample was included in a study of CD8 T cells in Susac syndrome. CDR1 is LNHNV, CDR2 YYDKDF, per germline (reference sequence). V was shortened by 1 base and J by 10 bases, with 8 bases between the two germline ends. CDR3 size: 12 residues.

V usage is TRBV15 and J usage is TRBJ2-1; D unresolved. This sequence was found in a human donor in good health. Sample: CD4+ T cells from PBMCs. CDR3 sequence reads: CATSRVRREQFF. In DNA form, the CDR3 reads TGTGCCACCAGCAGAGTTAGGAGAGAGCAGTTCTTC.